Shown below are 21 T cell receptor beta chains from a single sample sequenced in a study of identifying expanded T cells in peripheral blood. Libraries were prepared by immunoSEQ multiplex PCR; TCRdb keeps only in-frame clonotypes and omits some of them. The sample includes 90,000 or so clones, approximately 86% of them seen just once. The source material was blood. Receptor source: a person between 18 and 69 years old in good health.

The chain uses TRBV18 and TRBJ1-6, with 10 bases lining up with TRBD1. Germline-derived CDR1 and CDR2 are KGHSH and LQKENI. The CDR3 contains 14 residues. V dropped 5 bases and J dropped 6; count of bases not matched to a gene: 1. The CDR3 DNA is TGTGCCAGCTCAGGGACAGGGGTTAATTCACCCCTCCACTTT. Its translation: CASSGTGVNSPLHF. Combining the CDR3 with reference TRBV18 and TRBJ1-6 gives the whole variable domain NAGVMQNPRHLVRRRGQEARLRCSPMKGHSHVYWYRQLPEEGLKFMVYLQKENIIDESGMPKERFSAEFPKEGPSILRIQQVVRGDSAAYFCASSGTGVNSPLHFGNGTRLTVT.

This chain uses TRBV11-2 with TRBJ1-1, with D possibly TRBD1 on 5 matching bases. This CDR3 is built from 15 residues. Germline V gene lookup returns CDR1 SGHAT and CDR2 FQNNGV. V dropped 1 base and J dropped 1 base, with 10 bases sitting between them. CDR3 loop: CASSLAQGRNTEAFF. The DNA of the CDR3 is TGTGCCAGCAGCTTAGCCCAGGGTCGGAACACTGAAGCTTTCTTT.

J is TRBJ2-5 and V is TRBV2; 10 bases map to TRBD1. Germline values: CDR1 SNHLY, CDR2 FYNNEI. The V gene end was trimmed by 6 bases and the J gene end by 12 bases; junction bases not matched to a gene: 19. The CDR3 covers 16 residues. CDR3 DNA sequence: TGTGCCAGCAGGGATCCCGGGACAGGGGTTGGGCCTTTCGAGTACTTC. This gives the protein CASRDPGTGVGPFEYF.

The V and J genes are TRBV29-1 and TRBJ2-5; tentative D call: TRBD2 (6 bases). Germline V gene lookup returns CDR1 SQVTM and CDR2 ANQGSEA. The CDR3 contains 14 residues. V lost 4 bases to trimming and J lost 4 bases, with 16 bases between them. The CDR3 DNA follows: TGCAGCGTTGTTGGGAGGACCCTCCCAGAGACCCAGTACTTC. Translating it yields CSVVGRTLPETQYF. Drawing the rest from reference TRBV29-1 and TRBJ2-5, the complete variable domain is SAVISQKPSRDICQRGTSLTIQCQVDSQVTMMFWYRQQPGQSLTLIATANQGSEATYESGFVIDKFPISRPNLTFSTLTVSNMSPEDSSIYLCSVVGRTLPETQYFGPGTRLLVL.

The CDR3 loop is CSVNRQGRSNTEAFF. The CDR3 coding sequence is TGCAGCGTGAACCGACAGGGACGTTCGAACACTGAAGCTTTCTTT. The chain recombines TRBV29-1 with TRBJ1-1, with 7 bases that match TRBD1. There are 15 residues in the CDR3. V was pared by 6 bases and J by 1 base, with 11 bases of the junction left unmatched. Germline V gives CDR1 SQVTM, CDR2 ANQGSEA.

This sequence joins TRBV4-1 and TRBJ2-1; no definite D call. Germline V gives CDR1 MGHRA, CDR2 YSYEKL. Trimming pared 0 bases from V and 12 bases from J, leaving 15 bases between. This CDR3 is built from 14 residues. CDR3: CASSQDSTDFGQFF. The CDR3 coding sequence is TGCGCCAGCAGCCAAGACTCGACCGACTTTGGGCAGTTCTTC.

J is TRBJ2-1 and V is TRBV5-1, with TRBD2 identical over 10 bases. J gave up 4 bases and V 4 bases, and 8 bases lay outside the gene matches. This CDR3 is built from 16 residues. The V gene's germline CDR1 is SGHRS and CDR2 YFSETQ. CDR3: CASSAETSGLYNEQFF. The CDR3 DNA follows: TGCGCCAGCAGCGCCGAGACTAGCGGGCTATACAATGAGCAGTTCTTC.

The chain joins TRBV7-2 to TRBJ1-2; 7 bases align to TRBD1. V lost 3 bases, J lost 5 bases, and 6 bases stayed unmatched. CDR3 length equals 14 residues. Per the germline V gene, CDR1 is SGHTA and CDR2 is FQGNSA. Written as DNA, the CDR3 is TGTGCCAGCAGCTTCGACAGGGTAGTATATGGCTACACCTTC. Protein: CASSFDRVVYGYTF.

The genes are TRBV2 and TRBJ2-7; the match to TRBD1 covers 8 bases. The V segment lost 1 base and the J segment 5 bases; nucleotides outside the gene matches: 13. Germline loops: CDR1 SNHLY, CDR2 FYNNEI. The length of the CDR3 is 17 residues. The CDR3 DNA sequence: TGTGCCAGCAGTGAAGGTACCGGCAGGGGGCTGGAGAACGAGCAGTACTTC. Its protein is CASSEGTGRGLENEQYF.

The chain joins TRBV2 to TRBJ2-1; perhaps TRBD1 as D (6 bases). CDR1 SNHLY and CDR2 FYNNEI come from the germline V gene. This CDR3 spans 14 amino acids. V was trimmed by 5 bases and J by 5 bases, leaving 13 bases between them. Here the CDR3 reads CASSSGTYDNEQFF. As DNA, the CDR3 is TGTGCCAGCAGTTCCGGGACATATGACAATGAGCAGTTCTTC.

CDR3 sequence reads: CASSPLPSVVGSYNSPLHF. For the CDR3, the DNA is TGTGCCAGCAGTCCTCTTCCCTCGGTTGTCGGCTCCTATAATTCACCCCTCCACTTT. The chain couples TRBV27 to TRBJ1-6; D not certain. Germline CDR1 reads MNHEY; CDR2 reads SMNVEV (reference sequence). Deletions cut 5 bases from V and 0 bases from J, with 20 bases between. The CDR3 is made up of 19 amino acids.

For the CDR3, the DNA is TGCGCCAGCAGTACCGCAGGGGGCTCAGCGGCTTTCTTT. Translation gives CASSTAGGSAAFF. The rearrangement uses TRBV5-1 and TRBJ1-1, with 8 bases matching TRBD1. Looked up from germline, CDR1 is SGHRS and CDR2 is YFSETQ. The CDR3 spans 13 residues. Germline trimming cut 5 bases from V and 11 bases from J; bases unmatched to any gene: 11.

The chain recombines TRBV6-5 with TRBJ2-7; TRBD2 agrees at 9 bases. V lost 0 bases, J lost 0 bases, and 3 bases stayed unmatched. This CDR3 region has 16 residues. Germline V CDR1 and CDR2: MNHEY, SVGAGI. The CDR3 spells CASSYSTSGSSYEQYF. The CDR3 coding sequence is TGTGCCAGCAGTTACTCGACTAGCGGTAGCTCCTACGAGCAGTACTTC.

This chain joins TRBV30 and TRBJ1-6, with unresolved D. Germline lookup yields CDR1 GTSNPN and CDR2 SVGIG (reference sequence). The CDR3 is 10 residues long. CDR3 sequence (DNA): TGTGCTATTCGCGAATTAGCCCTCCACTTT. This sequence encodes CAIRELALHF.

This chain connects TRBV18 to TRBJ1-2; D may be TRBD1 (6 bases). Germline V gene data show CDR1 as KGHSH and CDR2 as LQKENI. This CDR3 comprises 14 residues. The V end was cut by 3 bases, the J end by 7 bases, with 15 bases between. CDR3 region: CASSPGEGGGGYTF. CDR3 sequence (DNA): TGTGCCAGCTCACCGGGAGAAGGGGGTGGTGGCTACACCTTC.

The chain recombines TRBV14 with TRBJ1-2; weak D call: TRBD1 (5 bases). V lost 6 bases, J lost 2 bases, and 13 bases lay in between. Germline V gene data show CDR1 as SGHDN and CDR2 as FVKESK. CDR3 length: 14 residues. CDR3: CASRRTGDNYGYTF. In DNA form, the CDR3 reads TGTGCCAGCAGGCGAACAGGTGACAACTATGGCTACACCTTC.

The chain joins TRBV6-5 to TRBJ2-5, with 10 nucleotides matching TRBD2. This CDR3 is built from 15 residues. Trimming cost V 6 bases and J 3 bases; bases outside gene matches: 7. In germline, CDR1 is MNHEY, CDR2 SVGAGI. In nucleotides, the CDR3 is TGTGCCAGCAGCATTAGCGGGGGGAACAAAGAGACCCAGTACTTC. Protein: CASSISGGNKETQYF.

The V and J genes are TRBV7-9 and TRBJ1-2; no clear D gene. Trimming took off 4 bases at V and 5 bases at J, with 5 bases between the two ends. Germline V gene data show CDR1 as SEHNR and CDR2 as FQNEAQ (reference sequence). The CDR3 spans 11 residues. For the CDR3, the DNA is TGTGCCAGCAGCTCCACTTATGGCTACACCTTC. This sequence encodes CASSSTYGYTF.

The chain has TRBV5-1 and TRBJ2-6; tentatively, D is TRBD1 (6 bases). The germline V gene encodes CDR1 SGHRS and CDR2 YFSETQ. The CDR3 spans 15 residues. V was pared by 3 bases and J by 0 bases, with 7 bases between. The CDR3 here is CASSYRDSGANVLTF. The CDR3 coding sequence is TGCGCCAGCAGCTACAGGGACTCTGGGGCCAACGTCCTGACTTTC.

The chain is built from TRBV9 and TRBJ2-7; 10 nucleotides agree with TRBD2. CDR3 length: 16 amino acids. Germline V lookup: CDR1 SGDLS, CDR2 YYNGEE. J was trimmed by 3 bases and V by 0 bases; bases with no gene match: 6. CDR3 loop: CASSVDSGGYGYEQYF. CDR3 DNA: TGTGCCAGCAGCGTAGATAGCGGGGGGTATGGCTACGAGCAGTACTTC.

The CDR3 sequence: CAWSLATDTQYF. DNA of the CDR3: TGTGCCTGGAGTTTGGCCACAGATACGCAGTATTTT. The chain has TRBV30 and TRBJ2-3, with D hard to call. CDR1 GTSNPN and CDR2 SVGIG come from the germline V gene (reference sequence). With 2 bases removed from V and 2 bases from J, the gap between germline ends came to 5 bases. CDR3 size: 12 residues.